This record concerns one T cell receptor beta chain sequence. Produced via immunoSEQ multiplex PCR; TCRdb's table is partial and in-frame only. The sample contains 100,000 to 130,000 clones, 70% to 85% of which appear only once. The data are from a study of control samples from healthy donors and cancer patients. The specimen sequenced was blood. The sequence was collected from a man aged 18-30 years in good health.

The CDR3 sequence is CATSGPQGTQGDTQYF. Written as DNA, the CDR3 is TGTGCCACCAGTGGTCCACAGGGGACCCAGGGGGATACGCAGTATTTT. The chain is built from TRBV24-1 and TRBJ2-3; 7 bases are a match to TRBD1. The V gene's germline CDR1 is KGHDR and CDR2 SFDVKD. The CDR3 has 16 amino acids. J lost 6 bases, V lost 5 bases, and 13 bases had no gene match.